There are a few counts of the clone carrying this T cell receptor beta chain. What it recognizes is unknown. The sample originates from a study of T cell repertoires in cytomegalovirus infection. Findings and limits, study-wide: Summed frequency of public TCR beta families distinguished CMV carriers with the relevant HLA. Predominance within the ex vivo response was attributable to HLA-C-restricted CMV-specific TCR beta clonotypes.

In TCRdb, the reads were re-called with MiXCR into one record per CDR3 protein. The table lists fewer than 550,000 distinct CDR3 sequences, around 27% of them singletons. The germline V gene has CDR1 SEHNR and CDR2 FQNEAQ (reference sequence). Trimming left V 1 base short and J 4 bases short, with 13 bases between. This CDR3 spans 15 amino acids. The TCR sequence derives from a human donor in good health (CMV status not recorded). Some clones in this sample may be carry-over from other donors' samples. The chain combines TRBV7-9 with TRBJ2-5; TRBD1 is a possible D gene (6 bases). The sequenced sample was PBMCs. CDR3 residues: CASSLGGTRRETQYF. For the CDR3, the DNA is TGTGCCAGCAGCTTAGGTGGGACAAGGCGAGAGACCCAGTACTTC.